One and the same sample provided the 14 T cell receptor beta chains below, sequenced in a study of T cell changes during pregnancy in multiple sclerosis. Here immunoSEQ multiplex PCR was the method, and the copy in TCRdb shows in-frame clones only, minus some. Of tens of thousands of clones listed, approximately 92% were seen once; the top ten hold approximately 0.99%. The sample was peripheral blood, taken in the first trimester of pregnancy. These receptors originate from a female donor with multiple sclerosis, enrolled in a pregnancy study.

In nucleotides, the CDR3 is TGTGCCAGCAGCTCGAAGGGGTATTCACCCCTCCACTTT. It yields the protein CASSSKGYSPLHF. This rearrangement joins TRBV7-2 to TRBJ1-6; maybe TRBD1 (5 bases). V lost 4 bases and J 8 bases, leaving 9 bases between the germline ends. The germline V gene encodes CDR1 SGHTA and CDR2 FQGNSA. This CDR3 region has 13 residues.

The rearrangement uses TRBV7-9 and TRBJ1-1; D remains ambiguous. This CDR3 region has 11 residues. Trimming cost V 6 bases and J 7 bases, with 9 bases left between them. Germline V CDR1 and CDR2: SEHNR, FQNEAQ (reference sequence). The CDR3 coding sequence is TGTGCCAGCAGTCATGAGCTTGAAGCTTTCTTT. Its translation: CASSHELEAFF.

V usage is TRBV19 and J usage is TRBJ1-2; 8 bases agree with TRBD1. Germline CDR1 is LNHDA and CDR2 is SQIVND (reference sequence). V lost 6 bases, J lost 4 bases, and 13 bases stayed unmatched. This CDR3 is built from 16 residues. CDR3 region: CASRDGQGGFGYGYTF. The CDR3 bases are TGTGCCAGTAGGGACGGACAGGGAGGCTTTGGCTATGGCTACACCTTC.

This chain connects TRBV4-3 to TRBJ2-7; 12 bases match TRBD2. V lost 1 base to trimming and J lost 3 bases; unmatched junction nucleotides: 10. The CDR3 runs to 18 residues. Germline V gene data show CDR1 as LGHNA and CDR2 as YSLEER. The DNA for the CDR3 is TGCGCCAGCAGCCAAGCCGCTAGCGGGGGGGCCATCGACTACGAGCAGTACTTC. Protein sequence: CASSQAASGGAIDYEQYF.

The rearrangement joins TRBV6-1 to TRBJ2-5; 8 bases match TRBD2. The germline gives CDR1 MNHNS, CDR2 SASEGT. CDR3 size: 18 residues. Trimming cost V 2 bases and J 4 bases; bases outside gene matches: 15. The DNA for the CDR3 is TGTGCCAGCAGTGAACGAGGGGTTAAGCACAGCGGGGGAGAGACCCAGTACTTC. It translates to CASSERGVKHSGGETQYF.

CDR3 DNA sequence: TGTGCCACCAGGAGGGCGGCGTCGAACACCGGGGAGCTGTTTTTT. Protein: CATRRAASNTGELFF. The chain employs TRBV19 and TRBJ2-2; D is perhaps TRBD2 (6 bases). CDR3 length: 15 amino acids. Germline CDR1 and CDR2: LNHDA and SQIVND (reference sequence). The germline V and J ends were trimmed by 10 bases and 0 bases, with 15 bases remaining between them.

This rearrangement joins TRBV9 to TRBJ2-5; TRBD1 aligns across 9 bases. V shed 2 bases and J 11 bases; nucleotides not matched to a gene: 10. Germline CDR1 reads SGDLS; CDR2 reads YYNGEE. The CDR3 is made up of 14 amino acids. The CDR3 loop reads CASSVPGTGTEQYF. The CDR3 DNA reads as TGTGCCAGCAGCGTTCCGGGGACAGGGACGGAGCAGTACTTC.

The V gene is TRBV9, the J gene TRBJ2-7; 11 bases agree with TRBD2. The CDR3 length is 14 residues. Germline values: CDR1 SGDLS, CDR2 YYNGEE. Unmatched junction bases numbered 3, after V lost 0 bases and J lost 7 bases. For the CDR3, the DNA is TGTGCCAGCAGCGTAGGTCCTAGCGGGAGGGAGCAGTACTTC. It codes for CASSVGPSGREQYF.

The CDR3 sequence is CASSPSLPDRGNTDTQYF. Written as DNA, the CDR3 is TGTGCCAGCTCACCCAGTCTTCCGGACAGGGGGAACACAGATACGCAGTATTTT. The chain employs TRBV18 and TRBJ2-3; TRBD1 matches 10 bases. CDR1 is KGHSH and CDR2 is LQKENI in the germline V gene. The CDR3 is made up of 18 amino acids. V lost 3 bases to trimming and J lost 2 bases; unmatched junction nucleotides: 11.

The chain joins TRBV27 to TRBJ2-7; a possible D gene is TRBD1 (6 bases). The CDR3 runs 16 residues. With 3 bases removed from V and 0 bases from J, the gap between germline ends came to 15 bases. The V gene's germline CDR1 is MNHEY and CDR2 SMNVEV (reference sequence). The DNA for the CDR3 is TGTGCCAGCAGTTTTAAGCCCCAGGGGTGCTCCTACGAGCAGTACTTC. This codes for CASSFKPQGCSYEQYF.

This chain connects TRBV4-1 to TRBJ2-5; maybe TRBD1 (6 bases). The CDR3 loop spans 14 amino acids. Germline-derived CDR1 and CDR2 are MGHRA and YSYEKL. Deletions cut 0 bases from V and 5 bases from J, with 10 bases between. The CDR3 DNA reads TGCGCCAGCAGCCAAGAAGGGGGACGGGAGACCCAGTACTTC. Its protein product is CASSQEGGRETQYF.

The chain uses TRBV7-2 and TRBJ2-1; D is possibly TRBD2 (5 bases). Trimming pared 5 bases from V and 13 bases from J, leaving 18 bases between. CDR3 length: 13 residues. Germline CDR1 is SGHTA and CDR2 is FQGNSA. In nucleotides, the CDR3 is TGTGCCAGCAGCCCCCTCGTTGGCGGGCCCCAGTTCTTC. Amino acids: CASSPLVGGPQFF.

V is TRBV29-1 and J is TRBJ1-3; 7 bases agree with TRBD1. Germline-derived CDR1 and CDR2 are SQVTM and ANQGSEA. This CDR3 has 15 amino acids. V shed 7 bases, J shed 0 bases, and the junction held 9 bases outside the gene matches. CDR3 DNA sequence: TGCAGCGAACCCAGGACAGGCCTCTCTGGAAACACCATATATTTT. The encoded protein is CSEPRTGLSGNTIYF.

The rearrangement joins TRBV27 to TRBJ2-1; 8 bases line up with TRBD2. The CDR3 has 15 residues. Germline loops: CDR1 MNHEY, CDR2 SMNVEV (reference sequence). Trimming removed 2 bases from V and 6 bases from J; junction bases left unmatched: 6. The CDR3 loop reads CASSLGGLAINEQFF. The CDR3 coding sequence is TGTGCCAGCAGTTTAGGAGGACTAGCTATCAATGAGCAGTTCTTC.